This T cell receptor (beta chain) was identified in a study of T cells in Graves' hyperthyroidism and ophthalmopathy. Study outcomes and limitations: Blood also carried most thyroid clonotypes expanded above 0.001. Before onset, by a median of about seven months, the model predicted ophthalmopathy. A 13 V-J model separated ophthalmopathy from stable hyperthyroidism.

TCR beta CDR3 regions were amplified from RNA. Using the HTBI primer set, a first-round RT-PCR was run on the TCR CDR3. TCRdb used MiXCR to reprocess the multiplex PCR reads, holding one entry per CDR3 protein. The sample shows a few hundred thousand distinct CDR3 sequences, roughly 15% of them seen only once. Patients showing uncontrolled infection, other autoimmune disease, pregnancy or lactation were ineligible. Comments on this clonotype: The antigen is undetermined.

The CDR3 is made up of 15 amino acids. Germline trimming cut 5 bases from V and 2 bases from J; bases unmatched to any gene: 5. Looked up from germline, CDR1 is LGHNA and CDR2 is YNFKEQ. The TCR originated in a woman aged 40 to 49 with Graves' hyperthyroidism that later progressed to Graves' ophthalmopathy. The chain recombines TRBV4-2 with TRBJ2-5; 10 bases fit TRBD2. The sequenced sample was blood. CDR3 nucleotides: TGTGCCAGCAGCACCTGGACTAGCGGACAAGAGACCCAGTACTTC. It translates to CASSTWTSGQETQYF.